This TCR beta chain was captured in a study of OX40 agonist ivuxolimab in advanced cancers. Study overall: From about 23 to 85 years was the age range, with a mean of around 57 years, and around 84% were male.

As concerns this clone: Its antigen remains unidentified.

Profiled with immunoSEQ multiplex PCR; TCRdb holds only in-frame clones, not every one. The table includes about 83,000 clones, approximately 79% detected once. Samples of blood were obtained at baseline, on cycle 4 day 1, and on cycle 7 day 1. The germline CDR1 and CDR2 sequences are SGHRS and YFSETQ. V shed 0 bases, J shed 3 bases, and the junction held 5 bases outside the gene matches. The CDR3 totals 16 residues. Study-wide results and limits: Compared with CD4+, CD8+ T cells on average had more expanded clones. Some nonresponders also had low normalized T-cell clonal expansion.

The V gene is TRBV5-1, the J gene TRBJ2-1; 8 bases are a match to TRBD2. Sequenced material: CD4+ or CD8+ T cells sorted from blood, taken in a trial of the OX40 agonist ivuxolimab. This receptor was identified in an adult with an advanced solid tumor such as melanoma, head and neck, liver or kidney cancer. DNA of the CDR3: TGCGCCAGCAGCTTGGTCGGGACTAGAGACTACAATGAGCAGTTCTTC. Translating it yields CASSLVGTRDYNEQFF.